The clone carrying this TCR beta chain was counted a single time. The data stem from a study of shared clonotypes between healthy human individuals. Adult Caucasians living in Nashville, Tennessee made up all of the donors. It was at deep level that the assay was run. Every subset's genomic DNA went evenly onto several immunoSEQ plates. Replicate PCRs for sorted subsets used 200 ng DNA; this equaled 25,000 to 30,000 T cell genomes. Libraries were prepared by immunoSEQ multiplex PCR; TCRdb keeps only in-frame clonotypes and omits some of them. The table lists 2 million to 3 million clones, over 85% of them singletons, with approximately 0.36% in the top ten. Germline V CDR1 and CDR2: SGDLS, YYNGEE. V lost 2 bases and J 5 bases, leaving 17 bases between the germline ends. This CDR3 contains 16 residues.

The sequencing input was naive CD4+ T cells from PBMCs. Described subset: CD45RA+ positively selected. The sequence was collected from a man aged 18 to 30 in good health. Some clones in this sample may be carry-over from other donors' samples. V is TRBV9 and J is TRBJ1-3; D ambiguous. The CDR3 reads CASSVSSGSRRNTIYF. The CDR3 region has the DNA TGTGCCAGCAGCGTGTCCTCAGGTTCCAGGAGAAACACCATATATTTT.